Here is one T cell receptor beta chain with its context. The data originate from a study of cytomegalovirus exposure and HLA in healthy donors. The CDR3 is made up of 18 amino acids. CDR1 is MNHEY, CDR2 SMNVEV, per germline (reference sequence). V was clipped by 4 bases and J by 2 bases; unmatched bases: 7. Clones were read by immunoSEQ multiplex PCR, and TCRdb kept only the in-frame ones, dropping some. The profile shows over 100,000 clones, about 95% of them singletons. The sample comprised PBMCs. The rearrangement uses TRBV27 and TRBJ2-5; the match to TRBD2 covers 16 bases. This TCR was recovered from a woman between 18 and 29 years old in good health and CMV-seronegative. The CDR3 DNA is TGTGCCAGCAGTTGGGGACTAGCGGGAGGGCCTTGGCAAGAGACCCAGTACTTC. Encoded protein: CASSWGLAGGPWQETQYF.